What follows describes a single TCR beta chain. The antigen remains unidentified. This specimen comes from a study of OX40 agonist ivuxolimab in advanced cancers. About the research overall: The dose-escalation cohort had hepatocellular carcinoma, melanoma, renal cell or head and neck cancer.

Using immunoSEQ multiplex PCR, the repertoire was profiled, and TCRdb retains in-frame clones only, with some absent. The profile shows some 5,600 clones, 66% of them singletons. Whole-study findings and limits: Normalized T-cell clonal expansion was also low in some nonresponders. Both blood CD4+ and CD8+ T cells showed clonal growth by week 6 at 0.1 to 3.0 mg/kg.

Patients with a history of autoimmune disease or on systemic immunosuppression were excluded. The CDR3 runs to 14 residues. This specimen consisted of CD4+ or CD8+ T cells sorted from blood, obtained in a trial of the OX40 agonist ivuxolimab. The TCR was taken from an adult with an advanced solid tumor such as melanoma, head and neck, liver or kidney cancer. The chain employs TRBV21-1 and TRBJ1-4; the DNA was not compared with TRBD1, the D call given in the table. TRBV21-1 is a pseudogene. CDR3 nucleotide sequence: TGTGCCAGCAGGGGACAGGGGCTATTTGAAAAACTGTTTTTT. It encodes CASRGQGLFEKLFF.